Below, 15 T cell receptor beta chains from the same sample are listed, as sequenced in a study of blood T cell repertoires in COVID-19. Generated by immunoSEQ multiplex PCR, the TCRdb table keeps only in-frame clones and is missing some. The sample includes a few hundred thousand clones, under 90% seen only once; the top ten take roughly a tenth. The material sequenced was PBMCs or T cells enriched from blood (not recorded which). The receptors come from a young woman who had recovered from COVID-19.

This sequence joins TRBV12-3 or TRBV12-4 and TRBJ1-1; no clear D gene. The V and J ends lost 3 bases and 4 bases respectively, with 9 bases between them. The CDR3 sequence is 13 residues long. CDR3 DNA sequence: TGTGCCAGCAGTTTTGACGGGGTCACTGAAGCTTTCTTT. Its translation is CASSFDGVTEAFF.

This clone was seen only a few times. V is TRBV7-6 and J is TRBJ1-3; a possible D gene is TRBD1 (6 bases). The CDR3 spans 17 residues. Germline CDR1 and CDR2: SGHVS and FNYEAQ. V was shortened by 5 bases and J by 0 bases, with 17 bases between the two germline ends. The CDR3 DNA reads TGTGCCAGCAGCCCTACCAGGGGCACCGCCTCTGGAAACACCATATATTTT. This gives the protein CASSPTRGTASGNTIYF.

Only a few counts were recorded for this clone. V usage is TRBV29-1 and J usage is TRBJ1-2, with 7 bases lining up with TRBD1. V dropped 4 bases and J dropped 6; count of bases not matched to a gene: 11. Germline CDR1 reads SQVTM; CDR2 reads ANQGSEA. The CDR3 runs 14 residues. The CDR3 DNA sequence: TGCAGCGTTGGGGGGACAGCCTCGGGCCATGGCTACACCTTC. Amino acid sequence: CSVGGTASGHGYTF. Based on the CDR3 plus reference TRBV29-1 and TRBJ1-2, the full variable domain is SAVISQKPSRDICQRGTSLTIQCQVDSQVTMMFWYRQQPGQSLTLIATANQGSEATYESGFVIDKFPISRPNLTFSTLTVSNMSPEDSSIYLCSVGGTASGHGYTFGSGTRLTVV.

The chain employs TRBV11-2 and TRBJ2-7; D is perhaps TRBD1 (6 bases). The germline V gene has CDR1 SGHAT and CDR2 FQNNGV. The CDR3 runs 15 residues. Trimming shortened V by 0 bases and J by 4 bases, and 13 bases separated the two germline ends. The CDR3 reads CASSLEGGPQYEQYF. In DNA, the CDR3 is TGTGCCAGCAGCTTAGAAGGGGGTCCCCAATACGAGCAGTACTTC.

The V gene is TRBV30, the J gene TRBJ2-7; 10 bases are shared with TRBD1. The CDR3 has 16 amino acids. With V trimmed by 1 base and J by 5 bases, 11 bases remained unmatched. Germline-derived CDR1 and CDR2 are GTSNPN and SVGIG (reference sequence). CDR3 in amino acids: CAWSAPPGTGADEQYF. DNA for the CDR3: TGTGCCTGGAGTGCCCCGCCCGGGACAGGGGCTGACGAGCAGTACTTC.

Note on this clone: An end of the junction does not agree with germline; a read error may underlie this. V is TRBV14 and J is TRBJ2-7, with D possibly TRBD1 on 6 matching bases. This CDR3 comprises 12 residues. The germline CDR1 and CDR2 sequences are SGHDN and FVKESK. CDR3 bases: TGTGCCAGCAGCCGCCGGGACAACAGCCCAAACTTC. Protein: CASSRRDNSPNF.

This clone was recorded a few times. The CDR3 sequence is CASSPLPPQVRNSPLHF. The CDR3 DNA reads TGTGCCAGTAGCCCCCTCCCCCCGCAGGTTCGGAATTCACCCCTCCACTTT. V is TRBV19 and J is TRBJ1-6; D uncertain. The germline gives CDR1 LNHDA, CDR2 SQIVND (reference sequence). This CDR3 contains 17 residues. V was trimmed by 6 bases and J by 7 bases, leaving 22 bases between them.

The chain employs TRBV2 and TRBJ2-2, with TRBD1 matching over 10 bases. Germline trimming cut 6 bases from V and 5 bases from J; bases unmatched to any gene: 3. CDR1 is SNHLY, CDR2 FYNNEI, per germline. This CDR3 spans 14 amino acids. The CDR3 DNA reads TGTGCCAGCAGCGGACAGGGGGGTACCGGGGAGCTGTTTTTT. It codes for CASSGQGGTGELFF.

J is TRBJ1-1 and V is TRBV6-5; perhaps TRBD1 as D (5 bases). This CDR3 is 16 amino acids long. Germline-derived CDR1 and CDR2 are MNHEY and SVGAGI. V was cut by 0 bases and J by 0 bases, with 11 bases left in between. CDR3 sequence reads: CASSYSWTLMNTEAFF. CDR3 DNA: TGTGCCAGCAGTTACTCCTGGACACTTATGAACACTGAAGCTTTCTTT.

DNA of the CDR3: TGTGCCAGCAGTCCAACGTGGGGACAGGGTCTCTCTGGAAACACCATATATTTT. Translated, it gives CASSPTWGQGLSGNTIYF. The genes are TRBV27 and TRBJ1-3, with 9 positions matching TRBD1. The CDR3 contains 18 residues. Germline lookup yields CDR1 MNHEY and CDR2 SMNVEV (reference sequence). Trimming cost V 5 bases and J 0 bases; bases outside gene matches: 11.

This clone was recorded once. V gene TRBV21-1 combines with J gene TRBJ2-6; no DNA check was done on the table's D call, TRBD1. TRBV21-1 represents a pseudogene. This CDR3 has 18 amino acids. The CDR3 DNA is TGTGCCAGCAGCAAAGGTTACAGGCCGAACTCTGGGGCCAACGTCCTGACTTTC. Translation gives CASSKGYRPNSGANVLTF.

The rearrangement links TRBV19 to TRBJ1-5, with a tentative D call TRBD1 (5 bases). The V gene lost 0 bases and the J gene lost 3 bases, with 9 bases spanning the gap. CDR3 length: 15 amino acids. CDR1 and CDR2 (germline): LNHDA, SQIVND (reference sequence). In nucleotides, the CDR3 is TGTGCCAGTAGTATAGACGACAGCAACAATCAGCCCCAGCATTTT. This codes for CASSIDDSNNQPQHF.

J is TRBJ1-2 and V is TRBV5-6; 9 nucleotides agree with TRBD1. V lost 0 bases and J lost 5; bases outside the gene matches: 8. CDR3 length: 16 amino acids. Germline V gene data show CDR1 as SGHDT and CDR2 as YYEEEE. The CDR3 region is CASSLGGQGREYGYTF. The CDR3 region has the DNA TGTGCCAGCAGCTTGGGAGGACAGGGGAGGGAATATGGCTACACCTTC.

The CDR3, as DNA: TGTGCCAGCAGTGCTACAGGCTACGAGCAGTACTTC. This sequence encodes CASSATGYEQYF. The rearrangement links TRBV2 to TRBJ2-7; TRBD1 might be the D (5 bases). Germline CDR1 SNHLY, CDR2 FYNNEI. This CDR3 is built from 12 residues. The V gene lost 4 bases and the J gene lost 3 bases, with 7 bases spanning the gap.

This rearrangement joins TRBV19 to TRBJ2-3, with D perhaps matching TRBD2 (6 bases). Per the germline V gene, CDR1 is LNHDA and CDR2 is SQIVND (reference sequence). Deletions cut 4 bases from V and 2 bases from J, with 16 bases between. The CDR3 has 16 amino acids. The CDR3: CASSTGLTGYTDTQYF. The CDR3 DNA follows: TGTGCCAGTAGTACCGGACTAACGGGATACACAGATACGCAGTATTTT.